This paragraph covers one T cell receptor (beta chain) sequence. The sample originates from a study of blood T cell repertoires in COVID-19. Germline assignment: CDR1 SGHAT and CDR2 FQNNGV. The CDR3 extends over 15 amino acids. V gave up 4 bases and J gave up 3 bases; unmatched junction bases: 7. The assay was immunoSEQ multiplex PCR, and TCRdb's table has in-frame clones only and misses some. This sample carries 200,000 to 250,000 clones, 75% to 85% of them seen once, and the ten largest clones take about 2.5%. The V and J genes are TRBV11-2 and TRBJ2-7; 9 positions match TRBD1. The clonotype originates from a woman in her 70s with COVID-19, enrolled during active disease. Sequencing was performed on peripheral blood. The CDR3 DNA sequence: TGTGCCAGCAGCTCCCCGGACAGGGGATACTACGAGCAGTACTTC. Translated, it gives CASSSPDRGYYEQYF.